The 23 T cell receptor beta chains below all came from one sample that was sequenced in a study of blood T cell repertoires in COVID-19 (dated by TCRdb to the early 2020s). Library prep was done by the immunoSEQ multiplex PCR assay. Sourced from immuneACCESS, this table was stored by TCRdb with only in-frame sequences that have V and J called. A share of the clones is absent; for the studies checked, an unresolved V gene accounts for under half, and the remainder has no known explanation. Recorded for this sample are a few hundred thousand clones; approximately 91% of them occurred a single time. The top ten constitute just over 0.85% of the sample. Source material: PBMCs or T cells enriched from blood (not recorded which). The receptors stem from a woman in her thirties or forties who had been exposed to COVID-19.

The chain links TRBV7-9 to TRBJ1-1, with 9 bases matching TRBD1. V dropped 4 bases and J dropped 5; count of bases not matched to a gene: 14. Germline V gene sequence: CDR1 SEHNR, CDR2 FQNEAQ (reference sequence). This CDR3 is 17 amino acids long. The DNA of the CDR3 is TGTGCCAGCAGCTCCTTTACAGGGGGCGCACCGAAGACTGAAGCTTTCTTT. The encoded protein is CASSSFTGGAPKTEAFF.

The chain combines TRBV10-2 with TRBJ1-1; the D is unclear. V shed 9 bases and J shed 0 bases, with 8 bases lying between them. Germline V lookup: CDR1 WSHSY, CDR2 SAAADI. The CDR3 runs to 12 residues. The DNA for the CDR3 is TGCGCCAGTGGCTCCTTGAACACTGAAGCTTTCTTT. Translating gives CASGSLNTEAFF.

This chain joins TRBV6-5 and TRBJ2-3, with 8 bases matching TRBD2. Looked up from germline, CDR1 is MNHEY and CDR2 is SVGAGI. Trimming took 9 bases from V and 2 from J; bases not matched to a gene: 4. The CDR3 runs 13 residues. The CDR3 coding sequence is TGTGCCAGTAGCGGGGCATACACAGATACGCAGTATTTT. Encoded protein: CASSGAYTDTQYF.

The CDR3 DNA follows: TGTGCCAGCAGCTTTAGCGGGAGCGCAGATACGCAGTATTTT. It specifies CASSFSGSADTQYF. This rearrangement joins TRBV7-9 to TRBJ2-3; 9 bases agree with TRBD2. The ends lost 3 bases at V and 4 bases at J; junction bases unmatched: 2. CDR1 SEHNR and CDR2 FQNEAQ come from the germline V gene (reference sequence). CDR3 length: 14 residues. Based on the CDR3 plus reference TRBV7-9 and TRBJ2-3, the full variable domain is DTGVSQNPRHKITKRGQNVTFRCDPISEHNRLYWYRQTLGQGPEFLTYFQNEAQLEKSRLLSDRFSAERPKGSFSTLEIQRTEQGDSAMYLCASSFSGSADTQYFGPGTRLTVL.

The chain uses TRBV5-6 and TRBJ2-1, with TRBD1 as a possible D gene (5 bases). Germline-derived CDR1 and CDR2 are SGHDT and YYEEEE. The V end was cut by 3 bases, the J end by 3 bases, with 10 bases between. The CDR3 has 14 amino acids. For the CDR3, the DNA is TGTGCCAGCAGCTACCTCAGGGTCTACAATGAGCAGTTCTTC. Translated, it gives CASSYLRVYNEQFF.

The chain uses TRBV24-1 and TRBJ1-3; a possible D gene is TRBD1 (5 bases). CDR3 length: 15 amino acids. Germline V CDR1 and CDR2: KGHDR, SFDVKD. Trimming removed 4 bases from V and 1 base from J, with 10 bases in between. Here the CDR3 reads CATSEAGGSGNTIYF. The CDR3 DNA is TGTGCCACCAGTGAGGCCGGGGGTTCTGGAAACACCATATATTTT.

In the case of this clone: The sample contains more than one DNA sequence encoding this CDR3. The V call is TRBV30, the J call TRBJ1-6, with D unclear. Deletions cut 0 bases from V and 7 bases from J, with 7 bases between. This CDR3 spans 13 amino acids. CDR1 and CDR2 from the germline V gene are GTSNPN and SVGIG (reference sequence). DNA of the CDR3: TGTGCCTGGAGTGTAGGCAGGAATTCACCCCTCCACTTT. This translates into CAWSVGRNSPLHF.

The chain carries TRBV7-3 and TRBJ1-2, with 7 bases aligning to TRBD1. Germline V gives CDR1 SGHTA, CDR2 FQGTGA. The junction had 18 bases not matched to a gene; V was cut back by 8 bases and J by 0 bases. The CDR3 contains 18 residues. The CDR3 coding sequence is TGTGCCAGCTCAATTTTCCCCCCCCTGGGACAGACTAACTATGGCTACACCTTC. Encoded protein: CASSIFPPLGQTNYGYTF.

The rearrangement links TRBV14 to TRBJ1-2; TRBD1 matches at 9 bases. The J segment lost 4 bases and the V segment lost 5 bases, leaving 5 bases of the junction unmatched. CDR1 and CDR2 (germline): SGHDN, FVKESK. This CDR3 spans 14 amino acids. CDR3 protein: CASSLTGGGYGYTF. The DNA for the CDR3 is TGTGCCAGCAGCTTAACAGGGGGCGGCTATGGCTACACCTTC.

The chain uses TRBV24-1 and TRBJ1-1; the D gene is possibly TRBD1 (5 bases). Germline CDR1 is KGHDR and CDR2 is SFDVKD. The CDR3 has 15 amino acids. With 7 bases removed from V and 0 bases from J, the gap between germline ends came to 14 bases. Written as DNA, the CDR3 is TGTGCCACCAGGACGCGGGGGTCGTTGAACACTGAAGCTTTCTTT. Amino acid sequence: CATRTRGSLNTEAFF.

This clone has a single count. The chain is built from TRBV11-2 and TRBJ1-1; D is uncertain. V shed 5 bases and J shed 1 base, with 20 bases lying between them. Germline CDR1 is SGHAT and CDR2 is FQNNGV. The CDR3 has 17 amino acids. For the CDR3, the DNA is TGTGCCAGCAGCCCAGCCTATAGGAGCTCCAAGAACACTGAAGCTTTCTTT. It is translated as CASSPAYRSSKNTEAFF.

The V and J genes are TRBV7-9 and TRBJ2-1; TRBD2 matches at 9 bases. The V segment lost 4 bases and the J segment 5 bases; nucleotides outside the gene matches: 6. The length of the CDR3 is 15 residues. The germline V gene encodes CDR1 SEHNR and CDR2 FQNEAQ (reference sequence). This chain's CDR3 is CASSSSGGFHNEQFF. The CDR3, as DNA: TGTGCCAGCAGCTCAAGCGGGGGGTTCCACAATGAGCAGTTCTTC.

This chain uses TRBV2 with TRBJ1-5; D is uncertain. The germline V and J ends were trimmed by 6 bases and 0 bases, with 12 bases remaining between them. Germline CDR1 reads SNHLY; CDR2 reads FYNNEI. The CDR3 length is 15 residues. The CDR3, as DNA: TGTGCCAGCAGCCCCCCGAGGGCTAGCAATCAGCCCCAGCATTTT. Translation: CASSPPRASNQPQHF.

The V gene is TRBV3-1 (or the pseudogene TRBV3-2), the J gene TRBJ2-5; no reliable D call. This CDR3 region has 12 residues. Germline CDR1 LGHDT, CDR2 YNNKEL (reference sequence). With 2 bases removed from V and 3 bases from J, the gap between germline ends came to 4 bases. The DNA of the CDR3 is TGTGCCAGCAGCCAAATAAAAGAGACCCAGTACTTC. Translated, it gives CASSQIKETQYF.

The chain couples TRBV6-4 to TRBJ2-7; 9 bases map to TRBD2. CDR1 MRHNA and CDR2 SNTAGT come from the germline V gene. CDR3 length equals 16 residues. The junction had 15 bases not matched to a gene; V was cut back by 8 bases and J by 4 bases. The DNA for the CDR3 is TGTGCCAGCTTAAACCCTTTCCGGCTAGCGGGATACGAGCAGTACTTC. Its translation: CASLNPFRLAGYEQYF.

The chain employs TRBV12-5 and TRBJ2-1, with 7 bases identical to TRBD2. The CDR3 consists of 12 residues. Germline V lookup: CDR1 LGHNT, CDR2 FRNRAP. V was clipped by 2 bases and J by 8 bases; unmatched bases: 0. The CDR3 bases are TGTGCTAGTGGTTTGAGCGGGGATGAGCAGTTCTTC. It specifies CASGLSGDEQFF.

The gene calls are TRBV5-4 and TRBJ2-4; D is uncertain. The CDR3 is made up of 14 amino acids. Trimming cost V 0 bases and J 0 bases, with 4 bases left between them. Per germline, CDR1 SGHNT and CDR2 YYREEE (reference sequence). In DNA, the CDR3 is TGTGCCAGCAGCTTGGCCCTAGCCAAAAACATTCAGTACTTC. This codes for CASSLALAKNIQYF.

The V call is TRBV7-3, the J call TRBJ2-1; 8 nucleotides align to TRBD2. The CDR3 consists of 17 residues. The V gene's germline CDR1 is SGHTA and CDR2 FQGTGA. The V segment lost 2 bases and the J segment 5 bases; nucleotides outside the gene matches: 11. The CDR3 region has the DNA TGTGCCAGCAGCTTAGGACCGCGGGGGGCGACACACAATGAGCAGTTCTTC. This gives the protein CASSLGPRGATHNEQFF.

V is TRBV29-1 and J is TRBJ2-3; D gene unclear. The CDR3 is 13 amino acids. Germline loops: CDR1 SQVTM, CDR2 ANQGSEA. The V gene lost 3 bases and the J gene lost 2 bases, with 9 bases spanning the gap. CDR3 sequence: CSVDVSNTDTQYF. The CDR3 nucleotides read TGCAGCGTTGATGTCAGTAACACAGATACGCAGTATTTT.

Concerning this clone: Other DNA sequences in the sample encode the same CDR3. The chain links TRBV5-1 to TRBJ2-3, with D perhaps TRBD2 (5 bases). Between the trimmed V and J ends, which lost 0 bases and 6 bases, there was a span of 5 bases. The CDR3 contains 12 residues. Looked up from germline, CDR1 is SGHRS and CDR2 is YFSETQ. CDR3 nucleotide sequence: TGCGCCAGCAGCTTGGCGGGGGATACGCAGTATTTT. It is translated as CASSLAGDTQYF.

The CDR3 DNA reads TGTGCCAGCAGCGAAGCGGGACCACCGAATGAGCAGTTCTTC. Protein product: CASSEAGPPNEQFF. The rearrangement uses TRBV11-2 and TRBJ2-1; TRBD2 agrees at 7 bases. Losses at the gene ends were 5 bases for V and 7 bases for J; bases not matched to a gene: 8. This CDR3 region has 14 residues. Germline assignment: CDR1 SGHAT and CDR2 FQNNGV.

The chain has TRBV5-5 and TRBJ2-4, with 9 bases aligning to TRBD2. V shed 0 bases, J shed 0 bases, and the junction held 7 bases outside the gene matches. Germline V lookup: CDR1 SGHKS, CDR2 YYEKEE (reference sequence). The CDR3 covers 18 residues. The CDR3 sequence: CASSLGRTSALAKNIQYF. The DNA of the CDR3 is TGTGCCAGCAGCTTGGGTAGGACTAGCGCTTTAGCCAAAAACATTCAGTACTTC.

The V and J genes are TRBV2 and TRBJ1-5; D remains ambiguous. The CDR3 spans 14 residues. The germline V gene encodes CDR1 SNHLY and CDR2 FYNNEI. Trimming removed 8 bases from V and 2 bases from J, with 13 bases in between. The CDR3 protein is CASGEGGGNQPQHF. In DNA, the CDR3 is TGTGCCAGCGGGGAGGGAGGCGGCAATCAGCCCCAGCATTTT.